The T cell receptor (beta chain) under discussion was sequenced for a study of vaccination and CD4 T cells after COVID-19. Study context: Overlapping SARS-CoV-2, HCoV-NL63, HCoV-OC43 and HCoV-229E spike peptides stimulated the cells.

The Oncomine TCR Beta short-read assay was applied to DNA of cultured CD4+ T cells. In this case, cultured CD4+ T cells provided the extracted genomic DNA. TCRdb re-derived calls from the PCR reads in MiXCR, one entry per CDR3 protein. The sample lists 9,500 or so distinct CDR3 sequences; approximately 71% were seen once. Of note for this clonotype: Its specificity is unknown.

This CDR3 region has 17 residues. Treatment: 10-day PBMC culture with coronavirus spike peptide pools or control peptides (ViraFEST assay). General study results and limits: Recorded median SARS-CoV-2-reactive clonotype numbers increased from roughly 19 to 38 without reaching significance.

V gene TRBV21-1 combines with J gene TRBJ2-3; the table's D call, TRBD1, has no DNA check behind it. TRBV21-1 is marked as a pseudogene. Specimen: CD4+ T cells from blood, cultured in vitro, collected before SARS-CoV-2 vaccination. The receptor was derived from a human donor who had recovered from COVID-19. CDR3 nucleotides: TGTGCCAGCAGCACGCCGGGACCCTCCCTTGACACAGATACGCAGTATTTT. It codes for CASSTPGPSLDTDTQYF.